The present entry profiles one T cell receptor (beta chain) with its context. This sample is part of a study of blood T cell repertoires in COVID-19. Sequenced by immunoSEQ multiplex PCR; TCRdb stores in-frame clones only, minus some. The sample has hundreds of thousands of clones, around 88% seen once. The germline CDR1 and CDR2 sequences are KGHSH and LQKENI. The junction had 7 bases not matched to a gene; V was cut back by 5 bases and J by 2 bases. The CDR3 extends over 15 amino acids. The clonotype was recovered from a woman in her forties who had recovered from COVID-19. Sequences were obtained from PBMCs or T cells enriched from blood (not recorded which). The J gene is TRBJ2-7, the V gene TRBV18, with 9 bases aligning to TRBD1. CDR3 bases: TGTGCCAGCTCAAAACTAGACAGGGGGGCCTACGAGCAGTACTTC. It specifies CASSKLDRGAYEQYF.